The T cell receptor beta chain described here comes from a study of response to subunit inactivated influenza vaccine. Overall study results and limits: There was a suggestion from the authors that each seasonal influenza vaccination recruits few new T cells.

The CDR3 loop spans 14 amino acids. J gave up 8 bases and V 5 bases, and 9 bases lay outside the gene matches. CDR1 and CDR2 (germline): SEHNR, FQNEAQ (reference sequence). Details on this clonotype: Its antigen is not identified.

TCRdb redid the calling of the RT-PCR reads with MiXCR, one entry per CDR3 protein. The sample holds about 190,000 distinct CDR3 sequences, about 15% seen once. This clonotype originated in a man in his forties or fifties who received an inactivated influenza vaccine. The chain employs TRBV7-9 and TRBJ2-3, with 8 bases fitting TRBD1. Sample: CD8+ T cells sorted from PBMCs, taken 4 to 6 days after vaccination. The CDR3: CASSVDRGYGTQYF. Written as DNA, the CDR3 is TGTGCCAGCAGCGTCGACAGGGGTTATGGTACGCAGTATTTT.